The 29 T cell receptor beta chains below all came from one sample that was sequenced in a study of shared clonotypes between healthy human individuals. The protocol was immunoSEQ multiplex PCR, while the TCRdb copy is restricted to in-frame clones and leaves out a portion. The sample shows some 2.1 million clones, 90% to 95% of them seen only once. Specimen: naive CD4+ T cells sorted from blood. Subset in this sample: CD45RA+ positively selected. The receptors stem from a young man in good health.

The chain carries TRBV6-6 and TRBJ2-5; D may be TRBD2 (6 bases). The length of the CDR3 is 16 residues. Germline V gene sequence: CDR1 MNHNY, CDR2 SVGAGI (reference sequence). Between the trimmed V and J ends, which lost 4 bases and 5 bases, there was a span of 20 bases. The CDR3 loop is CASSWGRPYLGETQYF. In nucleotides, the CDR3 is TGTGCCAGCAGTTGGGGGAGGCCGTACTTAGGGGAGACCCAGTACTTC.

V usage is TRBV10-3 and J usage is TRBJ2-2; 10 bases fit TRBD2. Germline CDR1 and CDR2: ENHRY and SYGVKD. J was trimmed by 4 bases and V by 10 bases; bases with no gene match: 12. The CDR3 has 16 amino acids. CDR3 nucleotide sequence: TGTGCCACGATGTGGGCTAGCGGGAGTATCACCGGGGAGCTGTTTTTT. It yields the protein CATMWASGSITGELFF.

This chain connects TRBV5-1 to TRBJ2-3, with TRBD2 as a possible D gene (5 bases). The V end was cut by 1 base, the J end by 1 base, with 13 bases between. This CDR3 spans 16 amino acids. Germline CDR1 is SGHRS and CDR2 is YFSETQ. The CDR3 nucleotides read TGCGCCAGCAGCTTGCCCGGGAAGGAAGGCACAGATACGCAGTATTTT. Its translation is CASSLPGKEGTDTQYF.

The chain has TRBV30 and TRBJ2-6; TRBD1 matches at 8 bases. Germline V gene sequence: CDR1 GTSNPN, CDR2 SVGIG (reference sequence). The V segment lost 5 bases and the J segment 4 bases; nucleotides outside the gene matches: 16. This CDR3 comprises 18 residues. The CDR3 DNA reads TGTGCCTGGGGAGGTCCGGGACAGGTAAAGTCAGGGGCCAACGTCCTGACTTTC. Its translation is CAWGGPGQVKSGANVLTF.

Notes on this clone: Other DNA sequences in the same sample also yield this CDR3. This sequence joins TRBV11-2 and TRBJ2-5; D is uncertain. CDR1 and CDR2 from the germline V gene are SGHAT and FQNNGV. Trimming removed 3 bases from V and 1 base from J, with 6 bases in between. The CDR3 runs to 13 residues. This CDR3 reads CASSFWGQETQYF. The DNA for the CDR3 is TGTGCCAGCAGCTTTTGGGGCCAAGAGACCCAGTACTTC.

V gene TRBV4-1 combines with J gene TRBJ1-5, with D possibly TRBD1 on 6 matching bases. The CDR3 runs to 18 residues. V lost 4 bases and J 0 bases, leaving 19 bases between the germline ends. The V gene's germline CDR1 is MGHRA and CDR2 YSYEKL. The CDR3 region has the DNA TGCGCCAGCAGCCTAGGGGGGTTGCGGAGGGGTAGCAATCAGCCCCAGCATTTT. Protein product: CASSLGGLRRGSNQPQHF.

The CDR3 loop is CASSENRGPYEQYF. CDR3 DNA sequence: TGCGCCAGCAGCGAAAACAGGGGGCCCTACGAGCAGTACTTC. The chain joins TRBV5-1 to TRBJ2-7; 9 nucleotides line up with TRBD1. The CDR3 consists of 14 residues. J was trimmed by 2 bases and V by 4 bases; bases with no gene match: 4. From germline, CDR1 is SGHRS and CDR2 YFSETQ.

This chain uses TRBV28 with TRBJ2-7, with D perhaps assigned TRBD1 or TRBD2 (5 bases each). The CDR3 is made up of 15 amino acids. V was cut by 2 bases and J by 6 bases, with 17 bases left in between. CDR1 is MDHEN and CDR2 is SYDVKM in the germline V gene. The CDR3 loop reads CASSLGQGWGIEQYF. CDR3 sequence (DNA): TGTGCCAGCAGTTTAGGGCAGGGCTGGGGGATCGAGCAGTACTTC. The full variable domain, completed using reference TRBV28 and TRBJ2-7, is DVKVTQSSRYLVKRTGEKVFLECVQDMDHENMFWYRQDPGLGLRLIYFSYDVKMKEKGDIPEGYSVSREKKERFSLILESASTNQTSMYLCASSLGQGWGIEQYFGPGTRLTVT.

This chain links TRBV7-6 with TRBJ1-5; D uncertain. The CDR3 contains 15 residues. Germline loops: CDR1 SGHVS, CDR2 FNYEAQ. V shed 1 base and J shed 0 bases, with 7 bases lying between them. DNA for the CDR3: TGTGCCAGCAGCTTAGGAACCTTTAGCAATCAGCCCCAGCATTTT. Its protein product is CASSLGTFSNQPQHF.

The chain uses TRBV15 and TRBJ2-6; no definite D call. The germline V and J ends were trimmed by 4 bases and 0 bases, with 10 bases remaining between them. The V gene's germline CDR1 is LNHNV and CDR2 YYDKDF (reference sequence). The CDR3 is 16 amino acids. The CDR3 loop is CATSNLRSSGANVLTF. The CDR3 nucleotides read TGTGCCACCAGCAACCTAAGGAGCTCTGGGGCCAACGTCCTGACTTTC.

The J gene is TRBJ2-7, the V gene TRBV9; TRBD2 is a possible D gene (6 bases). Germline assignment: CDR1 SGDLS and CDR2 YYNGEE. The CDR3 runs to 14 residues. Trimming shortened V by 4 bases and J by 0 bases, and 11 bases separated the two germline ends. This CDR3 reads CASSSGTPSYEQYF. The CDR3 bases are TGTGCCAGCAGCTCCGGGACTCCCTCCTACGAGCAGTACTTC. Using reference TRBV9 and TRBJ2-7 for the parts outside the CDR3, the full variable domain is DSGVTQTPKHLITATGQRVTLRCSPRSGDLSVYWYQQSLDQGLQFLIQYYNGEERAKGNILERFSAQQFPDLHSELNLSSLELGDSALYFCASSSGTPSYEQYFGPGTRLTVT.

Regarding this clone: Distinct nucleotide sequences in the sample also encode this CDR3. This chain links TRBV6-5 with TRBJ2-7; D uncertain. Per the germline V gene, CDR1 is MNHEY and CDR2 is SVGAGI. Trimming took off 0 bases at V and 2 bases at J, with 8 bases between the two ends. The CDR3 contains 14 residues. The CDR3 here is CASSYSTLTYEQYF. The CDR3 DNA sequence: TGTGCCAGCAGTTACTCGACCCTAACCTACGAGCAGTACTTC.

This clone was recorded only once. V gene TRBV19 combines with J gene TRBJ2-3; D possibly corresponds to TRBD1 (6 bases). Trimming left V 4 bases short and J 7 bases short, with 15 bases between. The germline CDR1 and CDR2 sequences are LNHDA and SQIVND (reference sequence). The CDR3 consists of 14 residues. The CDR3 here is CASSTSGTLHTQYF. The CDR3 coding sequence is TGTGCCAGTAGTACCTCCGGGACACTTCATACGCAGTATTTT.

The chain has TRBV25-1 and TRBJ1-1; weak D call: TRBD1 (5 bases). Trimming shortened V by 4 bases and J by 2 bases, and 14 bases separated the two germline ends. Germline CDR1 reads MGHDK; CDR2 reads SYGVNS. CDR3 length equals 15 residues. As DNA, the CDR3 is TGTGCCAGCAGTGTGGGACCATTAACAAACACTGAAGCTTTCTTT. Translating gives CASSVGPLTNTEAFF.

The chain uses TRBV4-2 and TRBJ2-2, with D unresolved. Germline CDR1 LGHNA, CDR2 YNFKEQ. This CDR3 spans 14 amino acids. The germline V and J ends were trimmed by 0 bases and 6 bases, with 8 bases remaining between them. The CDR3 spells CASSQDGLPGELFF. CDR3 bases: TGTGCCAGCAGCCAAGATGGGTTACCCGGGGAGCTGTTTTTT.

J is TRBJ2-2 and V is TRBV11-3; D ambiguous. The CDR3 loop spans 15 amino acids. V lost 5 bases and J lost 0, with 10 bases in between. CDR1 and CDR2 (germline): SGHNT, YENEEA. CDR3 amino acids: CASSPGRTNTGELFF. The CDR3 DNA is TGTGCCAGCAGCCCAGGACGGACGAACACCGGGGAGCTGTTTTTT.

The chain has TRBV29-1 and TRBJ1-2; TRBD1 might be the D (5 bases). The CDR3 has 9 amino acids. CDR1 and CDR2 (germline): SQVTM, ANQGSEA. CDR3 DNA: TGCTCTGGAGGGGACGGCTACACCTTC. Residues: CSGGDGYTF.

Turning to this clone: Other DNA variants within this sample encode the same CDR3. The chain joins TRBV6-5 to TRBJ2-7; D perhaps matches TRBD1 (5 bases). The germline V gene has CDR1 MNHEY and CDR2 SVGAGI. The ends were cut back, 2 bases at V and 2 bases at J, with 7 bases in the middle. The CDR3 spans 13 residues. CDR3 loop: CASSYQGPYEQYF. CDR3 coding DNA: TGTGCCAGCAGTTACCAGGGTCCCTACGAGCAGTACTTC.

The rearrangement links TRBV5-1 to TRBJ1-1; TRBD1 might be the D (5 bases). The CDR3 extends over 15 amino acids. Germline CDR1 SGHRS, CDR2 YFSETQ. Trimming removed 4 bases at V and 4 bases at J, with 17 bases between. The CDR3 DNA reads TGCGCCAGCAGCGGTACTATCGTGGGGGGCACTGAAGCTTTCTTT. It translates to CASSGTIVGGTEAFF.

In DNA, the CDR3 is TGTGCCAGCCACGGGGGGCAAGAGACCCAGTACTTC. Amino acids: CASHGGQETQYF. This chain uses TRBV5-6 with TRBJ2-5; 7 nucleotides align to TRBD2. The CDR3 runs to 12 residues. CDR1 and CDR2 (germline): SGHDT, YYEEEE. V lost 7 bases to trimming and J lost 2 bases; unmatched junction nucleotides: 2.

This clone was counted once. Other nucleotide sequences from this sample produce the same CDR3. The chain joins TRBV5-4 to TRBJ2-5, with TRBD2 matching 8 bases. Per germline, CDR1 SGHNT and CDR2 YYREEE (reference sequence). The CDR3 contains 16 residues. The V segment lost 0 bases and the J segment 5 bases; nucleotides outside the gene matches: 9. This CDR3 is CASSLGLAGGQETQYF. CDR3 bases: TGTGCCAGCAGCTTGGGTTTGGCGGGGGGCCAGGAGACCCAGTACTTC.

The rearrangement links TRBV6-5 to TRBJ1-2; D gene ambiguous. V dropped 5 bases and J dropped 4 bases, with 11 bases sitting between them. Germline lookup yields CDR1 MNHEY and CDR2 SVGAGI. The CDR3 length is 13 residues. Here the CDR3 DNA reads TGTGCCAGCAGTGCCAGGAACAGCTATGGCTACACCTTC. Translated, it gives CASSARNSYGYTF.

The chain links TRBV18 to TRBJ2-7; D ambiguous. The CDR3 loop spans 15 amino acids. Germline V gene lookup returns CDR1 KGHSH and CDR2 LQKENI. The V end was cut by 2 bases, the J end by 5 bases, with 16 bases between. CDR3 protein: CASSPSEQRRHEQYF. The CDR3, as DNA: TGTGCCAGCTCACCATCGGAGCAGCGAAGGCACGAGCAGTACTTC.

The rearrangement links TRBV7-2 to TRBJ2-1; possibly TRBD1 or TRBD2 for D (5 bases each). Germline V CDR1 and CDR2: SGHTA, FQGNSA. The germline V and J ends were trimmed by 4 bases and 8 bases, with 12 bases remaining between them. The CDR3 extends over 13 amino acids. Here the CDR3 DNA reads TGTGCCAGCAGCTCGAGGGGCATCGATGAGCAGTTCTTC. Translation gives CASSSRGIDEQFF. The variable domain in full, completed from reference TRBV7-2 and TRBJ2-1, reads GAGVSQSPSNKVTEKGKDVELRCDPISGHTALYWYRQSLGQGLEFLIYFQGNSAPDKSGLPSDRFSAERTGGSVSTLTIQRTQQEDSAVYLCASSSRGIDEQFFGPGTRLTVL.

This chain links TRBV6-6 with TRBJ2-7; 7 nucleotides line up with TRBD2. V shed 0 bases and J 6 bases; nucleotides not matched to a gene: 5. In germline, CDR1 is MNHNY, CDR2 SVGAGI (reference sequence). The CDR3 loop spans 14 amino acids. This CDR3 reads CASSYSRGNFEQYF. In DNA form, the CDR3 reads TGTGCCAGCAGTTACTCGCGGGGGAATTTCGAGCAGTACTTC.

This clone was detected only once. This chain joins TRBV25-1 and TRBJ2-3, with D unresolved. The CDR3 runs to 12 residues. The ends were cut back, 5 bases at V and 3 bases at J, with 6 bases in the middle. The germline V gene has CDR1 MGHDK and CDR2 SYGVNS. The CDR3 reads CASSRLTDTQYF. The DNA for the CDR3 is TGTGCCAGCAGTCGACTTACAGATACGCAGTATTTT.

The chain has TRBV29-1 and TRBJ1-2, with a tentative D call TRBD1 (6 bases). Germline V gene lookup returns CDR1 SQVTM and CDR2 ANQGSEA. The CDR3 totals 14 residues. The V and J ends lost 1 base and 8 bases respectively, with 17 bases between them. The CDR3 DNA reads as TGCAGCGTTGAAGGCCGGGGGGCGGTGGACGGCTACACCTTC. This gives the protein CSVEGRGAVDGYTF.

Comments on this clone: This sample also contains other DNA sequences that code for the same CDR3. This rearrangement joins TRBV5-1 to TRBJ2-5; 8 bases are shared with TRBD2. Trimming cost V 0 bases and J 1 base; bases outside gene matches: 2. The CDR3 totals 15 residues. Germline CDR1 reads SGHRS; CDR2 reads YFSETQ. The CDR3 loop is CASSLAGGSQETQYF. In nucleotides, the CDR3 is TGCGCCAGCAGCTTGGCGGGGGGGTCCCAAGAGACCCAGTACTTC.

This clone was detected only once. The V and J genes are TRBV28 and TRBJ2-7; possible D gene TRBD2, 6 bases. Deletions cut 9 bases from V and 4 bases from J, with 13 bases between. Germline CDR1 is MDHEN and CDR2 is SYDVKM. CDR3 length equals 12 residues. In nucleotides, the CDR3 is TGTGCCAGTTCAGAGGCGGGATACGAGCAGTACTTC. The encoded protein is CASSEAGYEQYF. The full variable domain, with the rest looked up from reference TRBV28 and TRBJ2-7, is DVKVTQSSRYLVKRTGEKVFLECVQDMDHENMFWYRQDPGLGLRLIYFSYDVKMKEKGDIPEGYSVSREKKERFSLILESASTNQTSMYLCASSEAGYEQYFGPGTRLTVT.